The next 19 T cell receptor beta chains were all read from a single sample in a study of regulatory T cells in long-lasting Graves disease. iRepertoire HTBI primers and Arm-PCR of CDR3 regions built TCR beta libraries. TCRdb fed the multiplex PCR reads into MiXCR, producing one record per CDR3 protein. The sample consists of over 300,000 distinct CDR3 sequences, less than 20% of them appearing once. The time point denotes: persistent/refractory GD, antithyroid drugs over 5 years with positive TRAb. With RNA extracted from PBMCs as input, the TCR library was made. Sample: peripheral blood mononuclear cells (PBMCs), taken when the disease was refractory, from a patient treated with antithyroid drugs. These receptor sequences come from a female donor with Graves disease.

The sample holds many counts of this clonotype. The V call is TRBV28, the J call TRBJ1-5; the D is unclear. V was pared by 5 bases and J by 0 bases, with 11 bases between. In germline, CDR1 is MDHEN, CDR2 SYDVKM. The CDR3 sequence is 15 residues long. As DNA, the CDR3 is TGTGCCAGCAGTGAGAGGACGGGTAGCAATCAGCCCCAGCATTTT. It specifies CASSERTGSNQPQHF. The full variable domain, with the rest looked up from reference TRBV28 and TRBJ1-5, is DVKVTQSSRYLVKRTGEKVFLECVQDMDHENMFWYRQDPGLGLRLIYFSYDVKMKEKGDIPEGYSVSREKKERFSLILESASTNQTSMYLCASSERTGSNQPQHFGDGTRLSIL.

This clonotype has ten or more counts. The genes are TRBV10-3 and TRBJ2-2; 12 bases match TRBD2. The junction had 4 bases not matched to a gene; V was cut back by 7 bases and J by 1 base. This CDR3 region has 16 residues. CDR1 is ENHRY, CDR2 SYGVKD, per germline. The CDR3 here is CAITTTSGRNTGELFF. CDR3 sequence (DNA): TGTGCCATCACCACGACTAGCGGGAGGAACACCGGGGAGCTGTTTTTT.

V gene TRBV11-2 combines with J gene TRBJ2-3, with 7 bases aligning to TRBD1. V trimming: 4 bases; J trimming: 6 bases; junction bases outside the gene matches: 10. CDR3 length equals 15 residues. CDR1 and CDR2 (germline): SGHAT, FQNNGV. The CDR3 is CASSSPKGARDTQYF. For the CDR3, the DNA is TGTGCCAGCAGCTCCCCGAAGGGGGCGCGTGATACGCAGTATTTT.

This sequence joins TRBV7-8 and TRBJ2-7; D might be TRBD1 (6 bases). The CDR3 is made up of 14 amino acids. Trimming shortened V by 8 bases and J by 2 bases, and 16 bases separated the two germline ends. Germline V gives CDR1 SGHVS, CDR2 FQNEAQ. The CDR3 DNA sequence: TGTGCCAGCCAACCTCCGACAGGACCCTACGAGCAGTACTTC. This translates into CASQPPTGPYEQYF.

The sample holds many counts of this clonotype. The junction differs from germline at one of its ends, possibly a read error. This rearrangement joins TRBV7-2 to TRBJ1-1, with D maybe TRBD1 (6 bases). CDR3 size: 15 residues. Per germline, CDR1 SGHTA and CDR2 FQGNSA. The CDR3 reads CASSLGGGMNTEAFF. The CDR3 DNA follows: TGTGCCAGCAGTTTAGGGGGAGGGATGAACACTGAAGCTTTCTTT.

This clonotype was counted many times. This chain uses TRBV12-3 or TRBV12-4 with TRBJ1-1, with a weak D call TRBD1 (6 bases). Trimming took off 4 bases at V and 1 base at J, with 19 bases between the two ends. This CDR3 has 17 amino acids. The CDR3 DNA sequence: TGTGCCAGCAGTTCGCTTCGACAGGCCCTGAGGAACACTGAAGCTTTCTTT. Translation gives CASSSLRQALRNTEAFF.

V is TRBV19 and J is TRBJ2-7; TRBD2 matches 7 bases. The CDR3 is 12 residues long. The germline CDR1 and CDR2 sequences are LNHDA and SQIVND (reference sequence). V dropped 10 bases and J dropped 1; count of bases not matched to a gene: 4. CDR3 protein: CATGGSSYEQYF. The CDR3 region has the DNA TGTGCCACGGGAGGTTCGTCCTACGAGCAGTACTTC.

This chain's CDR3 is CASRDQGNTEAFF. In DNA, the CDR3 is TGCGCCAGCAGGGATCAGGGGAACACTGAAGCTTTCTTT. This chain uses TRBV5-1 with TRBJ1-1, with a possible D match to TRBD1 (5 bases). The CDR3 contains 13 residues. V was clipped by 5 bases and J by 1 base, with 9 bases between them. CDR1 and CDR2 (germline): SGHRS, YFSETQ.

The chain is built from TRBV19 and TRBJ1-2, with 9 bases fitting TRBD1. There are 15 residues in the CDR3. Germline CDR1 LNHDA, CDR2 SQIVND (reference sequence). After removal of 3 bases from V and 1 base from J, the junction contained 3 bases not matched to a gene. Written as DNA, the CDR3 is TGTGCCAGTAGTATCCGGGACAGGGTTAACTATGGCTACACCTTC. Its translation: CASSIRDRVNYGYTF.

This clonotype was picked up a small number of times. V is TRBV5-1 and J is TRBJ2-7; D not resolved. Trimming left V 3 bases short and J 3 bases short, with 13 bases between. The CDR3 consists of 14 residues. Per germline, CDR1 SGHRS and CDR2 YFSETQ. The CDR3 DNA reads TGCGCCAGCAGCTCCCAGCTACGAGTCTACGAGCAGTACTTC. This sequence encodes CASSSQLRVYEQYF.

This clonotype was picked up many times. The chain employs TRBV12-3 or TRBV12-4 and TRBJ2-4; D call uncertain. The CDR3 length is 13 residues. V was clipped by 3 bases and J by 3 bases, with 6 bases between them. CDR3 nucleotide sequence: TGTGCCAGCAGTTTCCGACACAAAAACATTCAGTACTTC. Its translation is CASSFRHKNIQYF.

The chain uses TRBV20-1 and TRBJ2-1, with D perhaps matching TRBD2 (6 bases). V lost 1 base and J lost 10, with 14 bases in between. CDR3 length: 13 residues. In germline, CDR1 is DFQATT, CDR2 SNEGSKA (reference sequence). CDR3 region: CSARVGTAREQFF. In nucleotides, the CDR3 is TGCAGTGCTAGAGTTGGGACTGCTAGGGAGCAGTTCTTC.

The genes are TRBV6-1 and TRBJ1-5; D not resolved. V lost 0 bases and J 1 base, leaving 16 bases between the germline ends. The CDR3 totals 18 residues. Germline loops: CDR1 MNHNS, CDR2 SASEGT. The CDR3 DNA is TGTGCCAGCAGTGAAGCGTGGGGAAGGATAGGGAGCAATCAGCCCCAGCATTTT. Residues: CASSEAWGRIGSNQPQHF.

This clonotype was counted many times. V gene TRBV6-1 combines with J gene TRBJ2-7; possibly TRBD1 for D (5 bases). Trimming shortened V by 5 bases and J by 7 bases, and 9 bases separated the two germline ends. The CDR3 length is 11 residues. CDR1 is MNHNS, CDR2 SASEGT, per germline. In DNA form, the CDR3 reads TGTGCCAGCAGTCACAACAGGGAGCAGTACTTC. It is translated as CASSHNREQYF.

This clonotype was detected ten times or more. The V and J genes are TRBV12-3 or TRBV12-4 and TRBJ1-6; D unresolved. V lost 4 bases, J lost 6 bases, and 1 base lay in between. The length of the CDR3 is 11 residues. The CDR3 bases are TGTGCCAGCAGTTCTAATTCACCCCTCCACTTT. Amino acid sequence: CASSSNSPLHF.

The chain recombines TRBV7-9 with TRBJ2-5, with 8 bases matching TRBD2. V lost 6 bases and J lost 0; bases outside the gene matches: 6. This CDR3 is 15 amino acids long. Looked up from germline, CDR1 is SEHNR and CDR2 is FQNEAQ (reference sequence). CDR3 DNA sequence: TGTGCCAGCAGTTATAAAGCGGGGGACCAAGAGACCCAGTACTTC. This encodes CASSYKAGDQETQYF. The variable domain in full, with the rest retrieved from reference TRBV7-9 and TRBJ2-5, is DTGVSQNPRHKITKRGQNVTFRCDPISEHNRLYWYRQTLGQGPEFLTYFQNEAQLEKSRLLSDRFSAERPKGSFSTLEIQRTEQGDSAMYLCASSYKAGDQETQYFGPGTRLLVL.

This clonotype has a count of ten or more. The chain employs TRBV10-3 and TRBJ1-5, with D possibly TRBD1 on 5 matching bases. CDR1 ENHRY and CDR2 SYGVKD come from the germline V gene. V was pared by 0 bases and J by 1 base, with 7 bases between. This CDR3 is built from 15 residues. CDR3 sequence (DNA): TGTGCCATCAGTGAGTCCGGGGGAAGCAATCAGCCCCAGCATTTT. It codes for CAISESGGSNQPQHF.

This clonotype was seen more than once but under ten times. Written as DNA, the CDR3 is TGTGCCAGTAGTATAGGTCCCACTAGCGGGAGGATCGTCGGGGAGCTGTTTTTT. Translation gives CASSIGPTSGRIVGELFF. The rearrangement uses TRBV19 and TRBJ2-2; 12 bases agree with TRBD2. CDR1 and CDR2 from the germline V gene are LNHDA and SQIVND (reference sequence). There are 18 residues in the CDR3. The V gene end was trimmed by 1 base and the J gene end by 7 bases; junction bases not matched to a gene: 10.

The V and J genes are TRBV27 and TRBJ2-1, with a weak D call TRBD1 (6 bases). The CDR3 is 15 amino acids. V lost 4 bases and J 0 bases, leaving 10 bases between the germline ends. Germline V lookup: CDR1 MNHEY, CDR2 SMNVEV (reference sequence). In DNA, the CDR3 is TGTGCCAGCAGTTGGACAGCGTACTCCTACAATGAGCAGTTCTTC. This translates into CASSWTAYSYNEQFF.